This is a list of T cell receptor beta chains from one sample in a study of T-cell memory formation after mild COVID-19. TCRdb reanalysed the 5' RACE reads using MiXCR and keeps one entry per CDR3 protein. The table lists hundreds of thousands of distinct CDR3 sequences, about a fifth of them singletons. Sample: PBMCs or a T cell subset sorted from them (not recorded which). Receptors were obtained from an adult woman who had mild COVID-19 (a few samples of this study predate the infection). Cell type and time point are not known. The CDR3 runs from the conserved cysteine through the conserved F or W. D genes are given only for firm matches. Expanded clones are given a class, and other clones once, few, many or no size at all.

TRBV5-4	TRBJ2-1	TRBD2	few	CASSLGPGGDSYNEQFF	TGTGCCAGCAGCTTGGGTCCGGGAGGGGACTCCTACAATGAGCAGTTCTTC
TRBV29-1	TRBJ2-7	TRBD1	few	CSVGGTGAYEQYF	TGCAGCGTAGGCGGGACAGGGGCCTACGAGCAGTACTTC
TRBV28	TRBJ1-1	NA	NA	CASQSGTMNTEAFF	TGTGCCAGCCAGTCAGGGACCATGAACACTGAAGCTTTCTTT
TRBV6-1	TRBJ2-2	NA	few	CASRPRREITGELFF	TGTGCCAGCAGGCCTCGTAGGGAGATCACCGGGGAGCTGTTTTTT
TRBV7-3	TRBJ2-2	NA	many	CASSYVGGELFF	TGTGCCAGCAGCTATGTAGGCGGGGAGCTGTTTTTT
TRBV9	TRBJ2-1	NA	NA	CASSSGVNEQFF	TGTGCCAGCAGCTCGGGGGTGAATGAGCAGTTCTTC
TRBV20-1	TRBJ2-3	NA	NA	CSASRTWTDTQYF	TGCAGTGCCAGTCGGACGTGGACAGATACGCAGTATTTT
TRBV5-1	TRBJ1-1	NA	few	CASSQGPGLSDTEAFF	TGCGCCAGCAGCCAGGGTCCAGGTTTATCGGACACTGAAGCTTTCTTT
TRBV12-3/TRBV12-4	TRBJ1-3	NA	NA	CASSPGDGFSGNTIYF	TGTGCCAGCAGCCCCGGCGACGGCTTCTCTGGAAACACCATATATTTT
TRBV24-1	TRBJ2-1	NA	NA	CATSDRRQPHDNEQFF	TGTGCCACCAGTGACCGTAGACAGCCCCACGACAATGAGCAGTTCTTC
TRBV7-2	TRBJ2-3	NA	NA	CASSLGPSADTQYF	TGTGCCAGCAGCTTAGGACCGTCGGCAGATACGCAGTATTTT
TRBV7-3	TRBJ2-1	TRBD2	NA	CASSRAGGPVDEQFF	TGTGCCAGCAGCCGCGCGGGGGGGCCGGTTGATGAGCAGTTCTTC
TRBV7-9	TRBJ2-1	TRBD1	few	CASSTWTGGAGLNNEQFF	TGTGCCAGCAGCACCTGGACAGGGGGCGCGGGGCTTAACAATGAGCAGTTCTTC
TRBV24-1	TRBJ2-7	TRBD1	NA	CATSDTGTGTFYEQYF	TGTGCCACCAGTGATACCGGGACAGGGACCTTCTACGAGCAGTACTTC
TRBV6-1	TRBJ2-4	NA	few	CASSGVRNIQYF	TGTGCCAGCAGTGGGGTTAGAAACATTCAGTACTTC